Here is one TCR beta chain with its context. The antigen is undetermined. The data belong to a study of siplizumab effects on memory and regulatory T cells. The assay looked at about 97,000 TCR templates in each sample. Clones were sequenced by immunoSEQ multiplex PCR, and TCRdb holds only the in-frame ones, with some missing. This sample yields around 100,000 clones, of which about 95% are seen a single time; over 1% belongs to the top ten. Trimming pared 3 bases from V and 3 bases from J, leaving 24 bases between. The CDR3 has 18 amino acids. The germline V gene has CDR1 KGHSH and CDR2 LQKENI. Broader study findings: The average Treg-derived proportion among mappable alloreactive CD4+ clones was 68.8% with siplizumab versus more than 25% in controls. Proliferating Tregs' suppressive function in siplizumab cultures went unconfirmed. To unstimulated subsets, only a minor fraction of alloreactive clones could be mapped.

The chain combines TRBV18 with TRBJ2-7, with unresolved D. The origin of this receptor is a human donor in good health. Specimen: non-Treg CD4+ T cells sorted from blood. In DNA form, the CDR3 reads TGTGCCAGCTCACCGATCCCGGTGTCTGGCCTAAAAGACTACGAGCAGTACTTC. Its protein product is CASSPIPVSGLKDYEQYF.